This TCR beta chain was retrieved from a study of blood T cell repertoires in COVID-19. Study in general: PBMCs, B-cell-depleted T cells, or T cells provided the cDNA or gDNA that made up the material.

Assay: immunoSEQ multiplex PCR; the TCRdb copy retains only in-frame clones and omits some. This sample has roughly 240,000 clones; approximately 87% occur once, and the top ten carry 3.5% to 5.5%. V gave up 2 bases and J gave up 8 bases, with 13 bases separating them. This CDR3 comprises 15 residues. CDR1 and CDR2 from the germline V gene are SGHTA and FQGTGA. The sequence came from a man in his fifties or sixties who had recovered from COVID-19. Sample: peripheral blood. The chain employs TRBV7-3 and TRBJ1-6; D is undetermined. CDR3 region: CASSLVGGYDSPLHF. CDR3 sequence (DNA): TGTGCCAGCAGCTTAGTCGGAGGGTATGATTCACCCCTCCACTTT. Combining the CDR3 with reference TRBV7-3 and TRBJ1-6 gives the whole variable domain GAGVSQTPSNKVTEKGKYVELRCDPISGHTALYWYRQSLGQGPEFLIYFQGTGAADDSGLPNDRFFAVRPEGSVSTLKIQRTERGDSAVYLCASSLVGGYDSPLHFGNGTRLTVT.